The entry below describes one T cell receptor beta chain. Sequencing of TCR beta was undertaken in CD8+ and CD4+ T cells derived from blood. The data stem from a study of CD8 T cells in Susac syndrome. With random hexamers, reverse transcription was performed on about 0.5 to 1 ug of RNA. An immunoSEQ multiplex PCR generated amplified TCR beta CDR3 products spanning 54 Vbeta and 13 Jbeta. TCRdb ran MiXCR on the immunoSEQ multiplex PCR reads and lists one entry per CDR3 protein. The sample yields around 170,000 distinct CDR3 sequences, about 95% seen once. The sample taken for sequencing was CD8+ T cells from PBMCs. The TCR originated in a human donor with multiple sclerosis.

In DNA form, the CDR3 reads TGTGCCAGCAGCCAACATGTCTTGACAGAAACAAACACAGATACGCAGTATTTT. It encodes CASSQHVLTETNTDTQYF. V and J are TRBV7-6 and TRBJ2-3, with D perhaps matching TRBD1 (5 bases). The CDR3 length is 18 residues. V was shortened by 5 bases and J by 2 bases, with 23 bases between the two germline ends. Germline V gene sequence: CDR1 SGHVS, CDR2 FNYEAQ.